This T cell receptor (beta chain) originates from a study of regulatory T cells in long-lasting Graves disease. Time point defined: newly diagnosed GD, antithyroid drugs for less than 3 months. Preparation of the TCR library used RNA extracted from PBMCs. Relying on iRepertoire HTBI primers and Arm-PCR of CDR3 regions, the team built TCR beta libraries. TCRdb ran MiXCR on the multiplex PCR reads and lists one entry per CDR3 protein. The table lists a few hundred thousand distinct CDR3 sequences, 13% of them singletons. CDR1 is KGHSH, CDR2 LQKENI, per germline. The ends were cut back, 2 bases at V and 3 bases at J, with 2 bases in the middle. This CDR3 contains 12 residues. This clonotype has at least ten counts. These same records also appear under a second study, on T cells in Graves' hyperthyroidism and ophthalmopathy. This second study notes: Ophthalmopathy was separated from stable hyperthyroidism by a 13 V-J model.

V gene TRBV18 combines with J gene TRBJ2-1, with unresolved D. This sequence was found in a man aged 25-45 years with Graves disease. Sequencing used peripheral blood mononuclear cells (PBMCs), obtained at new diagnosis, from a patient treated with antithyroid drugs. In nucleotides, the CDR3 is TGTGCCAGCTCACCAATCTACAATGAGCAGTTCTTC. Its translation is CASSPIYNEQFF.